The 8 T cell receptor beta chains below were found in one sample sequenced in a study of blood T cell repertoires in COVID-19. The table came from immunoSEQ multiplex PCR; TCRdb's copy has only in-frame clones and leaves some out. The sample includes fewer than 500,000 clones, 80% to 90% of them seen just once. Sequenced sample: peripheral blood. These receptors came from a man between 18 and 35 years old with COVID-19, enrolled during active disease.

The chain combines TRBV2 with TRBJ1-1, with TRBD1 as a possible D gene (6 bases). CDR3 length: 14 amino acids. V lost 8 bases and J 10 bases, leaving 23 bases between the germline ends. CDR1 is SNHLY and CDR2 is FYNNEI in the germline V gene. The CDR3 bases are TGTGCCAGCGTGGACAGACCGGACGGGGGGCGAGCTTTCTTT. It codes for CASVDRPDGGRAFF.

J is TRBJ2-3 and V is TRBV3-1 (or the pseudogene TRBV3-2), with a possible D match to TRBD2 (6 bases). The germline CDR1 and CDR2 sequences are LGHDT and YNNKEL (reference sequence). V was trimmed by 0 bases and J by 0 bases, leaving 16 bases between them. The CDR3 totals 18 residues. The DNA for the CDR3 is TGTGCCAGCAGCCAAGAACGAAAAGGGGAGGCGAGCACAGATACGCAGTATTTT. This translates into CASSQERKGEASTDTQYF.

The chain uses TRBV2 and TRBJ2-3, with D perhaps TRBD2 (5 bases). The germline gives CDR1 SNHLY, CDR2 FYNNEI. V lost 1 base and J lost 0, with 8 bases in between. The CDR3 spans 15 residues. The CDR3 DNA is TGTGCCAGCAGTGAAGGACGACTAAGCACAGATACGCAGTATTTT. This translates into CASSEGRLSTDTQYF.

This clone was observed once. The chain employs TRBV7-2 and TRBJ2-5, with 9 bases fitting TRBD2. The length of the CDR3 is 15 residues. V was pared by 1 base and J by 5 bases, with 5 bases of the junction left unmatched. Germline CDR1 reads SGHTA; CDR2 reads FQGNSA. This CDR3 is CASSLGGGALETQYF. CDR3 DNA: TGTGCCAGCAGCTTAGGCGGGGGGGCGTTGGAGACCCAGTACTTC.

A few counts support this clone. The chain recombines TRBV5-4 with TRBJ1-3, with 9 bases lining up with TRBD1. The CDR3 is made up of 14 amino acids. Germline V lookup: CDR1 SGHNT, CDR2 YYREEE (reference sequence). Losses at the gene ends were 4 bases for V and 4 bases for J; bases not matched to a gene: 3. For the CDR3, the DNA is TGTGCCAGCAGCGGGACAGGGCGAGGAAACACCATATATTTT. Amino acid sequence: CASSGTGRGNTIYF. Drawing the rest from reference TRBV5-4 and TRBJ1-3, the complete variable domain is ETGVTQSPTHLIKTRGQQVTLRCSSQSGHNTVSWYQQALGQGPQFIFQYYREEENGRGNFPPRFSGLQFPNYSSELNVNALELDDSALYLCASSGTGRGNTIYFGEGSWLTVV.

This chain joins TRBV5-6 and TRBJ2-2; D gene unclear. Between the trimmed V and J ends, which lost 0 bases and 4 bases, there was a span of 4 bases. This CDR3 region has 13 residues. CDR1 and CDR2 from the germline V gene are SGHDT and YYEEEE. The CDR3 DNA reads as TGTGCCAGCAGCTTGGTCGGCACCGGGGAGCTGTTTTTT. Encoded protein: CASSLVGTGELFF.

The chain recombines TRBV11-2 with TRBJ2-1, with 7 bases aligning to TRBD2. Germline CDR1 is SGHAT and CDR2 is FQNNGV. This CDR3 has 16 amino acids. After removal of 5 bases from V and 3 bases from J, the junction contained 10 bases not matched to a gene. CDR3 nucleotide sequence: TGTGCCAGCAGCCCGGGGCGGGACTACAACTACAATGAGCAGTTCTTC. This sequence encodes CASSPGRDYNYNEQFF.

The chain joins TRBV19 to TRBJ1-5; 10 nucleotides match TRBD1. The CDR3 has 13 residues. Germline values: CDR1 LNHDA, CDR2 SQIVND (reference sequence). Trimming at V came to 7 bases and at J to 7 bases, leaving 4 bases not matched to a gene. The CDR3 DNA follows: TGTGCCAGTACGATGACAGGGGGCCAGCCCCAGCATTTT. Protein: CASTMTGGQPQHF.